Reported below is one T cell receptor (beta chain). Its antigen is currently not known. Within one base of it there is no much larger clone, and no base qualities were kept. This sample is part of a study of blood T cells in healthy people across ages (dated by TCRdb to the mid-2010s). Concerning the study at large: In model experiments, template switching captured about one uniquely barcoded TCR beta cDNA molecule for every two T cells. Age-related changes in TCR beta repertoire diversity were measured in the study by deep sequencing normalized with unique cDNA molecular identifiers. Four age groups were formed from the donors: young (average approximately 15 years), middle-aged (around 39), aged (about 62) and long-lived (more than 75). To avoid experimental bias, donors of different ages were distributed randomly across sequencing lanes. For two donors (one aged 18 to 29 and one aged 80 or older), the study analyzed two additional independent replicas of 1 million unique cDNA reads from the same blood draw. Paper-wide results and their limitations: As age increased, observed TCR beta diversity per million T cells dropped in a roughly linear way, and a significant reduction was already evident by age about 40. Compared with the aged group, more naive CD4+ T cells, fewer expanded clones and increased TCR diversity were shown by the long-lived group, suggesting age selection. Estimates of total diversity based on one million sequenced T cells were considered lower bounds and underestimates. Donor CMV infection status was unknown, potentially confounding age-related changes in expanded clonotypes. Observed TCR beta diversity correlated strongly with the percentage of naive T cells measured by flow cytometry. Since profiling was done on bulk unsorted PBMCs, naive and antigen-experienced compartments could not be conclusively compared.

Germline trimming amounts to 6 bases on V and 6 bases on J, with 14 as the count of junction bases outside the gene matches. The CDR3 numbers 16 residues from cysteine through phenylalanine. Only the CDR3 part of the read is kept: 48 bases, read in frame from the first base. The library was generated by 5' RACE. The instrument given in TCRdb is Illumina HiSeq 2500. The second PCR ran for roughly 7 to 12 cycles and used a J-beta primer mix along with a sample-barcoded 5' primer. A unique molecular identifier was introduced onto each TCR beta cDNA molecule by a template-switch 5' adaptor carrying 12 random nucleotides. Each sample yielded at least 2.5 million CDR3-containing paired-end reads. First-strand cDNA synthesis was performed from all RNA using the Mint cDNA synthesis kit, with priming by a TRBC-specific oligonucleotide. Following uracil-DNA glycosylase treatment, all cDNA underwent a first 18-cycle PCR with the universal primers M1SS and BC2_uni_R. The source study handled its data this way. For normalization, 1 million high-quality reads were randomly selected from each sample, with every read carrying a distinct molecular identifier. Reads sharing molecular identifiers were discarded rather than binned into consensus sequences. CDR3 identification, clonotype clustering and error correction used MiTCR with a Q25 quality threshold and the strictest error-elimination algorithm. A nonparametric unseen species model using Euler transformation provided a lower-bound estimate of total TCR beta diversity. Starting from the raw public reads, TCRdb applied fastp trimming at Q25, assembled clones with MiXCR and retained in-frame beta chains. A single entry per CDR3 protein holds the most common genes and DNA from its merged rows. V and J calls and clone size were set by TCRdb, not the authors. Across this sample there are about 780,000 distinct CDR3 sequences, with about 45% seen only once. The ten most abundant clones make up 18% of the sample.

The donors were roughly 38 Caucasian individuals from Russia, aged roughly 6 to 90 years, who were systemically healthy. Each donor gave ten milliliters of peripheral blood, drawn into EDTA-treated Vacutainer tubes. PBMCs were isolated by Ficoll-Paque density-gradient centrifugation, with at least 6 million obtained per sample. Total RNA was extracted from PBMCs with Trizol reagent, with at least 6 micrograms obtained per sample. The percentages of naive CD45RAhigh/CD27high T cells were determined by flow cytometry on a PBMC aliquot from every donor. The chain uses TRBV12-3 or TRBV12-4 and TRBJ2-1, with 7 middle bases fitting TRBD2. Sequenced input: blood. The receptor comes from an elderly man in good health. The DNA sequence follows: TGTGCCAGCAGCCCCAGACTGCAGCGGGACTTCAATGAGCAGTTCTTC. The encoded protein is CASSPRLQRDFNEQFF.